These T cell receptor beta chains were read from a single sample in a study of blood T cell repertoires in COVID-19. Assay used: immunoSEQ multiplex PCR; TCRdb lists only in-frame clones, some missing. In the table there are more than 250,000 clones, about 88% of which are singletons. The sequenced sample consisted of peripheral blood. The source of these receptors is a man between 18 and 35 years old with active or convalescent COVID-19. Each CDR3 is given with its conserved first and last residue. The order of the fields is CDR3 protein, CDR3 DNA, CDR3 length, D gene, clone size, V gene, J gene. The D gene is left open where the match is weak. Not all rows give a size; the values are once, few, many and, for expanded clones, a class.

CDR3 protein: CASSTRGGTDTQYF; CDR3 DNA: TGTGCCAGTAGTACCCGGGGGGGCACAGATACGCAGTATTTT; CDR3 length: 14; D gene: TRBD2; clone size: NA; V gene: TRBV19; J gene: TRBJ2-3
CDR3 protein: CASSLSTWQDGGYTF; CDR3 DNA: TGTGCCAGCAGCTTATCTACATGGCAGGATGGCGGCTACACCTTC; CDR3 length: 15; D gene: NA; clone size: NA; V gene: TRBV7-8; J gene: TRBJ1-2
CDR3 protein: CAISSGDRALNSPLHF; CDR3 DNA: TGTGCCATCAGTTCCGGGGACAGGGCGCTAAATTCACCCCTCCACTTT; CDR3 length: 16; D gene: TRBD1; clone size: NA; V gene: TRBV10-3; J gene: TRBJ1-6
CDR3 protein: CASSLNGNNGETQYF; CDR3 DNA: TGTGCCAGCAGCTTAAACGGGAACAACGGGGAGACCCAGTACTTC; CDR3 length: 15; D gene: NA; clone size: NA; V gene: TRBV7-9; J gene: TRBJ2-5
CDR3 protein: CASSGAYEQYF; CDR3 DNA: TGTGCCAGCAGCGGGGCTTACGAGCAGTACTTC; CDR3 length: 11; D gene: NA; clone size: once; V gene: TRBV5-6; J gene: TRBJ2-7
CDR3 protein: CSTASEEGYTF; CDR3 DNA: TGCAGCACTGCTTCAGAGGAGGGCTACACCTTC; CDR3 length: 11; D gene: NA; clone size: NA; V gene: TRBV29-1; J gene: TRBJ1-2
CDR3 protein: CASSARPGTGNYGYTF; CDR3 DNA: TGTGCCAGCAGCGCTCGTCCCGGGACAGGAAACTATGGCTACACCTTC; CDR3 length: 16; D gene: TRBD1; clone size: NA; V gene: TRBV9; J gene: TRBJ1-2
CDR3 protein: CASWAGGPREQFF; CDR3 DNA: TGTGCCAGCTGGGCGGGAGGGCCACGTGAGCAGTTCTTC; CDR3 length: 13; D gene: TRBD2; clone size: NA; V gene: TRBV6-5; J gene: TRBJ2-1
CDR3 protein: CASSLYPGGRILEQYF; CDR3 DNA: TGTGCCAGCAGCTTATATCCCGGAGGCAGAATCCTCGAGCAGTACTTC; CDR3 length: 16; D gene: NA; clone size: once; V gene: TRBV11-3; J gene: TRBJ2-7
CDR3 protein: CASSLGGLAGYNEQFF; CDR3 DNA: TGCGCCAGCAGCTTGGGAGGACTAGCGGGCTACAATGAGCAGTTCTTC; CDR3 length: 16; D gene: TRBD2; clone size: few; V gene: TRBV5-1; J gene: TRBJ2-1
CDR3 protein: CASSWDRGDSGYTF; CDR3 DNA: TGTGCCAGCAGTTGGGACAGGGGGGACTCTGGCTACACCTTC; CDR3 length: 14; D gene: TRBD1; clone size: NA; V gene: TRBV27; J gene: TRBJ1-2
CDR3 protein: CASSLQGLNEKLFF; CDR3 DNA: TGCGCCAGCAGCTTACAGGGGCTCAATGAAAAACTGTTTTTT; CDR3 length: 14; D gene: TRBD1; clone size: NA; V gene: TRBV5-1; J gene: TRBJ1-4
CDR3 protein: CASSVQGVGSPLHF; CDR3 DNA: TGTGCCAGCAGTGTACAGGGGGTAGGGTCACCCCTCCACTTT; CDR3 length: 14; D gene: TRBD1; clone size: NA; V gene: TRBV2; J gene: TRBJ1-6
CDR3 protein: CATSDTVDSNNEQFF; CDR3 DNA: TGTGCCACCAGTGACACAGTCGACAGCAACAATGAGCAGTTCTTC; CDR3 length: 15; D gene: NA; clone size: once; V gene: TRBV24-1; J gene: TRBJ2-1
CDR3 protein: CASIQGAGNTIYF; CDR3 DNA: TGTGCCAGCATCCAGGGGGCTGGAAACACCATATATTTT; CDR3 length: 13; D gene: TRBD1; clone size: NA; V gene: TRBV12-3/TRBV12-4; J gene: TRBJ1-3
CDR3 protein: CASMGEGEAFF; CDR3 DNA: TGTGCCAGCATGGGGGAGGGGGAAGCTTTCTTT; CDR3 length: 11; D gene: NA; clone size: NA; V gene: TRBV12-3/TRBV12-4; J gene: TRBJ1-1
CDR3 protein: CASFDRANTEAFF; CDR3 DNA: TGTGCCAGCTTTGACAGGGCGAACACTGAAGCTTTCTTT; CDR3 length: 13; D gene: TRBD1; clone size: once; V gene: TRBV6-6; J gene: TRBJ1-1
CDR3 protein: CASSNPGRDTGELFF; CDR3 DNA: TGTGCCAGTTCTAACCCGGGTCGGGATACCGGGGAGCTGTTTTTT; CDR3 length: 15; D gene: NA; clone size: NA; V gene: TRBV19; J gene: TRBJ2-2
CDR3 protein: CASSEQRDGGPQHF; CDR3 DNA: TGTGCCAGCAGTGAACAGAGGGATGGCGGGCCCCAGCATTTT; CDR3 length: 14; D gene: NA; clone size: NA; V gene: TRBV6-1; J gene: TRBJ1-5
CDR3 protein: CASSLGLETEAFF; CDR3 DNA: TGTGCCAGCAGCTTAGGTCTGGAGACTGAAGCTTTCTTT; CDR3 length: 13; D gene: NA; clone size: NA; V gene: TRBV7-6; J gene: TRBJ1-1
CDR3 protein: CASSQDGGTNEKLFF; CDR3 DNA: TGCGCCAGCAGCCAAGATGGGGGCACTAATGAAAAACTGTTTTTT; CDR3 length: 15; D gene: NA; clone size: NA; V gene: TRBV4-1; J gene: TRBJ1-4
CDR3 protein: CATSRDLGGGTPQHF; CDR3 DNA: TGTGCCACCAGCAGAGATTTAGGGGGGGGGACGCCCCAGCATTTT; CDR3 length: 15; D gene: NA; clone size: NA; V gene: TRBV15; J gene: TRBJ1-5
CDR3 protein: CSAQLGQGIEAFF; CDR3 DNA: TGCAGCGCGCAACTGGGGCAGGGGATTGAAGCTTTCTTT; CDR3 length: 13; D gene: NA; clone size: NA; V gene: TRBV29-1; J gene: TRBJ1-1
CDR3 protein: CASSVAGGEWGEAFF; CDR3 DNA: TGTGCCAGCAGCGTAGCAGGGGGCGAGTGGGGTGAAGCTTTCTTT; CDR3 length: 15; D gene: TRBD1; clone size: NA; V gene: TRBV9; J gene: TRBJ1-1
CDR3 protein: CASSLGLSGANVLTF; CDR3 DNA: TGCGCCAGCAGCTTGGGACTCTCTGGGGCCAACGTCCTGACTTTC; CDR3 length: 15; D gene: NA; clone size: NA; V gene: TRBV5-1; J gene: TRBJ2-6
CDR3 protein: CASSRGEDTQYF; CDR3 DNA: TGTGCCAGCAGCCGGGGGGAAGATACGCAGTATTTT; CDR3 length: 12; D gene: TRBD2; clone size: NA; V gene: TRBV5-4; J gene: TRBJ2-3
CDR3 protein: CASSEIPGGFEAFF; CDR3 DNA: TGTGCCAGCAGTGAAATCCCAGGGGGCTTTGAAGCTTTCTTT; CDR3 length: 14; D gene: TRBD1; clone size: NA; V gene: TRBV25-1; J gene: TRBJ1-1
CDR3 protein: CASNLQGIYNEQFF; CDR3 DNA: TGTGCCAGCAATCTCCAGGGCATCTACAATGAGCAGTTCTTC; CDR3 length: 14; D gene: NA; clone size: NA; V gene: TRBV6-5; J gene: TRBJ2-1
CDR3 protein: CASSQGQGASGELFF; CDR3 DNA: TGCGCCAGCAGCCAAGGGCAGGGGGCAAGTGGGGAGCTGTTTTTT; CDR3 length: 15; D gene: TRBD1; clone size: NA; V gene: TRBV4-3; J gene: TRBJ2-2
CDR3 protein: CASSAWDISGNTIYF; CDR3 DNA: TGTGCCAGCAGCGCTTGGGACATCTCTGGAAACACCATATATTTT; CDR3 length: 15; D gene: NA; clone size: NA; V gene: TRBV9; J gene: TRBJ1-3
CDR3 protein: CASSPADRGLADTQYF; CDR3 DNA: TGTGCCAGCAGCCCCGCCGATCGGGGTTTGGCAGATACGCAGTATTTT; CDR3 length: 16; D gene: NA; clone size: NA; V gene: TRBV5-6; J gene: TRBJ2-3
CDR3 protein: CASSVGTGKNEQYF; CDR3 DNA: TGTGCCAGCAGCGTAGGTACAGGGAAGAACGAGCAGTACTTC; CDR3 length: 14; D gene: NA; clone size: NA; V gene: TRBV9; J gene: TRBJ2-7
CDR3 protein: CASSDPVANEKLFF; CDR3 DNA: TGTGCCAGCAGTGATCCGGTGGCTAATGAAAAACTGTTTTTT; CDR3 length: 14; D gene: NA; clone size: NA; V gene: TRBV6-1; J gene: TRBJ1-4
CDR3 protein: CASSQEYGPGLHYEQYF; CDR3 DNA: TGTGCCAGCAGCCAAGAGTACGGTCCAGGACTGCACTACGAGCAGTACTTC; CDR3 length: 17; D gene: NA; clone size: once; V gene: TRBV3-1/TRBV3-2; J gene: TRBJ2-7
CDR3 protein: CASSFRGRENTIYF; CDR3 DNA: TGTGCCAGCAGTTTTAGGGGGCGAGAAAACACCATATATTTT; CDR3 length: 14; D gene: TRBD1; clone size: few; V gene: TRBV6-6; J gene: TRBJ1-3
CDR3 protein: CASSDRQYNSPLHF; CDR3 DNA: TGTGCCAGCAGTGACCGACAGTATAATTCACCCCTCCACTTT; CDR3 length: 14; D gene: NA; clone size: NA; V gene: TRBV2; J gene: TRBJ1-6
CDR3 protein: CASSLSAAPGGYTF; CDR3 DNA: TGTGCCAGCAGTTTATCTGCGGCCCCTGGTGGCTACACCTTC; CDR3 length: 14; D gene: NA; clone size: NA; V gene: TRBV27; J gene: TRBJ1-2
CDR3 protein: CAIRNSNVGQGKGPPGANVLTF; CDR3 DNA: TGTGCCATCAGGAACTCCAACGTAGGACAGGGAAAAGGTCCGCCTGGGGCCAATGTCCTGACTTTC; CDR3 length: 22; D gene: TRBD1; clone size: NA; V gene: TRBV10-3; J gene: TRBJ2-6
CDR3 protein: CASSQGSVTEAFF; CDR3 DNA: TGTGCCAGTAGTCAGGGGTCAGTCACTGAAGCTTTCTTT; CDR3 length: 13; D gene: NA; clone size: NA; V gene: TRBV19; J gene: TRBJ1-1
CDR3 protein: CASSQDEGGLGSGELFF; CDR3 DNA: TGCGCCAGCAGCCAAGACGAGGGGGGACTAGGGAGCGGGGAGCTGTTTTTT; CDR3 length: 17; D gene: TRBD2; clone size: NA; V gene: TRBV4-3; J gene: TRBJ2-2
CDR3 protein: CASSSPGDYGYTF; CDR3 DNA: TGTGCCAGCAGTTCTCCCGGAGACTATGGCTACACCTTC; CDR3 length: 13; D gene: NA; clone size: NA; V gene: TRBV28; J gene: TRBJ1-2
CDR3 protein: CASSTNRGNYEQYF; CDR3 DNA: TGTGCCAGCAGCACTAACAGGGGTAACTACGAGCAGTACTTC; CDR3 length: 14; D gene: TRBD1; clone size: NA; V gene: TRBV11-2; J gene: TRBJ2-7
CDR3 protein: CASKPTGGYGNTEAFF; CDR3 DNA: TGTGCCAGCAAGCCGACAGGGGGCTATGGAAACACTGAAGCTTTCTTT; CDR3 length: 16; D gene: TRBD1; clone size: NA; V gene: TRBV28; J gene: TRBJ1-1
CDR3 protein: CASSFGTSGGTGELFF; CDR3 DNA: TGTGCCAGCAGCTTCGGGACTAGCGGGGGAACCGGGGAGCTGTTTTTT; CDR3 length: 16; D gene: TRBD2; clone size: NA; V gene: TRBV7-9; J gene: TRBJ2-2
CDR3 protein: CASGGGRETQYF; CDR3 DNA: TGTGCCAGCGGAGGCGGTCGAGAGACCCAGTACTTC; CDR3 length: 12; D gene: NA; clone size: NA; V gene: TRBV11-2; J gene: TRBJ2-5
CDR3 protein: CASSEWRGHTGELFF; CDR3 DNA: TGTGCCAGCAGTGAATGGCGGGGGCACACCGGGGAGCTGTTTTTT; CDR3 length: 15; D gene: NA; clone size: NA; V gene: TRBV6-1; J gene: TRBJ2-2
CDR3 protein: CASTLETGGMDTQYF; CDR3 DNA: TGTGCCAGCACGTTGGAGACAGGGGGCATGGATACGCAGTATTTT; CDR3 length: 15; D gene: TRBD1; clone size: NA; V gene: TRBV18; J gene: TRBJ2-3
CDR3 protein: CASSFSGTGVADTQYF; CDR3 DNA: TGTGCCAGCAGTTTTTCCGGGACAGGGGTGGCAGATACGCAGTATTTT; CDR3 length: 16; D gene: TRBD1; clone size: NA; V gene: TRBV27; J gene: TRBJ2-3
CDR3 protein: CASSLAYGYTF; CDR3 DNA: TGTGCCAGCAGTTTAGCGTATGGCTACACCTTC; CDR3 length: 11; D gene: NA; clone size: NA; V gene: TRBV28; J gene: TRBJ1-2
CDR3 protein: CASSAGSGETQYF; CDR3 DNA: TGTGCCAGCAGTGCGGGTTCTGGGGAGACCCAGTACTTC; CDR3 length: 13; D gene: NA; clone size: NA; V gene: TRBV2; J gene: TRBJ2-5
CDR3 protein: CASSLGQGEETQYF; CDR3 DNA: TGTGCTAGCAGCTTAGGACAGGGCGAAGAGACCCAGTACTTC; CDR3 length: 14; D gene: TRBD1; clone size: NA; V gene: TRBV7-7; J gene: TRBJ2-5
CDR3 protein: CASTIYPGESYEQYF; CDR3 DNA: TGTGCCAGCACAATCTACCCGGGGGAATCCTACGAGCAGTACTTC; CDR3 length: 15; D gene: NA; clone size: NA; V gene: TRBV27; J gene: TRBJ2-7
CDR3 protein: CASSLDRALVDTGELFF; CDR3 DNA: TGTGCCAGCAGTTTAGATCGAGCCCTTGTGGACACCGGGGAGCTGTTTTTT; CDR3 length: 17; D gene: NA; clone size: NA; V gene: TRBV27; J gene: TRBJ2-2
CDR3 protein: CASSRTSGGGDTQYF; CDR3 DNA: TGTGCCAGCAGTAGGACTAGCGGGGGGGGCGATACGCAGTATTTT; CDR3 length: 15; D gene: TRBD2; clone size: NA; V gene: TRBV27; J gene: TRBJ2-3
CDR3 protein: CASSLRGPTDTQYF; CDR3 DNA: TGTGCCAGCAGCTTAAGGGGGCCGACAGATACGCAGTATTTT; CDR3 length: 14; D gene: TRBD1; clone size: NA; V gene: TRBV7-8; J gene: TRBJ2-3
CDR3 protein: CASSSGSRRAFF; CDR3 DNA: TGTGCCAGCAGCTCCGGGTCGCGGCGAGCTTTCTTT; CDR3 length: 12; D gene: NA; clone size: NA; V gene: TRBV7-9; J gene: TRBJ1-1
CDR3 protein: CASSYGVTERDQPQHF; CDR3 DNA: TGTGCCAGCAGTTATGGGGTGACAGAAAGGGATCAGCCCCAGCATTTT; CDR3 length: 16; D gene: NA; clone size: few; V gene: TRBV6-2/TRBV6-3; J gene: TRBJ1-5
CDR3 protein: CASSLIKELRGGLYEQYF; CDR3 DNA: TGTGCCAGCAGCTTGATTAAGGAGTTGCGGGGGGGCCTATACGAGCAGTACTTC; CDR3 length: 18; D gene: TRBD2; clone size: NA; V gene: TRBV5-5; J gene: TRBJ2-7
CDR3 protein: CASSQVQGGNEKLFF; CDR3 DNA: TGTGCCAGCAGCCAAGTGCAGGGAGGTAATGAAAAACTGTTTTTT; CDR3 length: 15; D gene: NA; clone size: NA; V gene: TRBV3-1/TRBV3-2; J gene: TRBJ1-4
CDR3 protein: CASSQEGLAGAYNEQFF; CDR3 DNA: TGTGCCAGCAGCCAAGAGGGACTAGCGGGGGCTTACAATGAGCAGTTCTTC; CDR3 length: 17; D gene: TRBD2; clone size: NA; V gene: TRBV4-2; J gene: TRBJ2-1